These 7 T cell receptor beta chains were all obtained from the same sample, sequenced in a study of Ad26.COV2.S vaccination and SARS-CoV-2 variants. As for treatment: some 19 received Ad26.COV2.S at low or high dose, single or two shots; about 5 received placebo; per-sample allocation not given. Collection of the samples took place on day 63 after the first injection of vaccine or placebo. Profiling relied on immunoSEQ multiplex PCR, and the TCRdb table lists in-frame clones only, not all of them. The repertoire consists of some 290,000 clones, with about 82% occurring once and the leading ten covering 1.5% to 2.5%. The sample here was peripheral blood, taken in a trial of Ad26.COV2.S vaccine versus placebo. Every receptor here comes from a person aged 18-60 years who received the Ad26.COV2.S COVID-19 vaccine or a placebo.

The chain has TRBV5-4 and TRBJ1-6; maybe TRBD1 (6 bases). CDR1 is SGHNT and CDR2 is YYREEE in the germline V gene (reference sequence). Trimming took off 4 bases at V and 10 bases at J, with 15 bases between the two ends. The length of the CDR3 is 14 residues. This CDR3 is CASSEQGKISPLHF. CDR3 nucleotides: TGTGCCAGCAGCGAGCAGGGGAAAATCTCACCCCTCCACTTT.

The chain links TRBV6-1 to TRBJ2-2; D not certain. This CDR3 is built from 12 residues. Trimming pared 1 base from V and 4 bases from J, leaving 1 base between. Germline lookup yields CDR1 MNHNS and CDR2 SASEGT. CDR3 sequence (DNA): TGTGCCAGCAGTGAAGGCACCGGGGAGCTGTTTTTT. It is translated as CASSEGTGELFF.

The chain employs TRBV7-2 and TRBJ1-3; D is uncertain. Trimming cost V 4 bases and J 0 bases, with 4 bases left between them. The CDR3 has 13 residues. Germline V gives CDR1 SGHTA, CDR2 FQGNSA. The CDR3 nucleotides read TGTGCCAGCAGCTCCGACTCTGGAAACACCATATATTTT. This translates into CASSSDSGNTIYF. Based on the CDR3 plus reference TRBV7-2 and TRBJ1-3, the full variable domain is GAGVSQSPSNKVTEKGKDVELRCDPISGHTALYWYRQSLGQGLEFLIYFQGNSAPDKSGLPSDRFSAERTGGSVSTLTIQRTQQEDSAVYLCASSSDSGNTIYFGEGSWLTVV.

V is TRBV15 and J is TRBJ1-5, with D maybe TRBD1 (5 bases). The CDR3 is 15 amino acids. CDR1 is LNHNV and CDR2 is YYDKDF in the germline V gene (reference sequence). V lost 6 bases and J 2 bases, leaving 14 bases between the germline ends. The CDR3 DNA follows: TGTGCCACCAGAGACCCCAGGGAGGGCAATCAGCCCCAGCATTTT. This translates into CATRDPREGNQPQHF. The full variable domain, completed using reference TRBV15 and TRBJ1-5, is DAMVIQNPRYQVTQFGKPVTLSCSQTLNHNVMYWYQQKSSQAPKLLFHYYDKDFNNEADTPDNFQSRRPNTSFCFLDIRSPGLGDTAMYLCATRDPREGNQPQHFGDGTRLSIL.

The CDR3 loop is CASGSGEAQPQHF. Here the CDR3 DNA reads TGTGCCAGTGGGTCGGGGGAGGCTCAGCCCCAGCATTTT. The rearrangement links TRBV6-5 to TRBJ1-5, with a possible D match to TRBD1 (5 bases). V was shortened by 9 bases and J by 6 bases, with 15 bases between the two germline ends. This CDR3 contains 13 residues. Per the germline V gene, CDR1 is MNHEY and CDR2 is SVGAGI.

CDR3 sequence reads: CASSSPGQGNSPLHF. The CDR3 bases are TGCGCCAGCAGTTCACCGGGACAGGGTAATTCACCCCTCCACTTT. The V call is TRBV10-2, the J call TRBJ1-6, with 9 bases fitting TRBD1. The CDR3 totals 15 residues. Trimming cost V 5 bases and J 6 bases; bases outside gene matches: 5. The germline V gene encodes CDR1 WSHSY and CDR2 SAAADI.

V is TRBV6-6 and J is TRBJ1-1; TRBD1 might be the D (5 bases). Germline CDR1 and CDR2: MNHNY and SVGAGI (reference sequence). The CDR3 is made up of 14 amino acids. The V and J ends lost 2 bases and 0 bases respectively, with 7 bases between them. In DNA, the CDR3 is TGTGCCAGCAGTTACGAGGGGATGAACACTGAAGCTTTCTTT. Protein product: CASSYEGMNTEAFF.